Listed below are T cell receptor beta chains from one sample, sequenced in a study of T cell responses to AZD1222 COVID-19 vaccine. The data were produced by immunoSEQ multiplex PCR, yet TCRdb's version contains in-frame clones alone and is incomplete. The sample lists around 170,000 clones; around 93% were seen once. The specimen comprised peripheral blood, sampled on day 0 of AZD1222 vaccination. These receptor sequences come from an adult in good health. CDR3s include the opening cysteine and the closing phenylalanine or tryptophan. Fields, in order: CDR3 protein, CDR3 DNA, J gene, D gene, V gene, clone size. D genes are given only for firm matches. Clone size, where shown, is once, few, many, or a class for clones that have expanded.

CDR3: CASSLIYQPQHF
DNA: TGTGCCAGCAGTTTGATATACCAGCCCCAGCATTTT
J: TRBJ1-5
D: .
V: TRBV12-3/TRBV12-4
size: .

CDR3: CASTSRDNYEQYF
DNA: TGTGCCAGCACCTCCCGGGACAACTACGAGCAGTACTTC
J: TRBJ2-7
D: .
V: TRBV7-6
size: .

CDR3: CASSIMDSSYEQYF
DNA: TGTGCCAGTAGTATCATGGACAGCTCCTACGAGCAGTACTTC
J: TRBJ2-7
D: .
V: TRBV19
size: .

CDR3: CATSRGRGEGGYTF
DNA: TGTGCCACCAGCAGAGGAAGGGGGGAGGGAGGCTACACCTTC
J: TRBJ1-2
D: .
V: TRBV15
size: .

CDR3: CSVEEAANQPQHF
DNA: TGCAGCGTTGAAGAGGCAGCTAATCAGCCCCAGCATTTT
J: TRBJ1-5
D: .
V: TRBV29-1
size: .

CDR3: CASSLAGTSGIYEQYF
DNA: TGTGCCAGCAGCTTGGCTGGTACTAGCGGGATCTACGAGCAGTACTTC
J: TRBJ2-7
D: TRBD2
V: TRBV5-6
size: .

CDR3: CASSYSNWITDTQYF
DNA: TGTGCCAGCAGTTACTCCAACTGGATCACAGATACGCAGTATTTT
J: TRBJ2-3
D: .
V: TRBV6-5
size: .

CDR3: CASSHEKLFF
DNA: TGCGCCAGCAGTCATGAAAAACTGTTTTTT
J: TRBJ1-4
D: .
V: TRBV10-1
size: .

CDR3: CASSPSGRDSPLHF
DNA: TGTGCCAGCTCACCGTCAGGGAGGGATTCACCCCTCCACTTT
J: TRBJ1-6
D: .
V: TRBV18
size: few

CDR3: CSPGQFNEKLFF
DNA: TGCAGCCCCGGACAGTTTAATGAAAAACTGTTTTTT
J: TRBJ1-4
D: .
V: TRBV29-1
size: few

CDR3: CASSHTDTQYF
DNA: TGCGCCAGCAGCCACACAGATACGCAGTATTTT
J: TRBJ2-3
D: .
V: TRBV4-1
size: .

CDR3: CASSTQGASSGNTIYF
DNA: TGCGCCAGCAGCACACAGGGGGCATCGTCTGGAAACACCATATATTTT
J: TRBJ1-3
D: TRBD1
V: TRBV4-1
size: few

CDR3: CASRRDRDTGELFF
DNA: TGTGCCAGCAGACGGGACAGGGACACCGGGGAGCTGTTTTTT
J: TRBJ2-2
D: TRBD1
V: TRBV6-5
size: .

CDR3: CASGSYYEQYF
DNA: TGTGCCAGCGGGTCCTACTACGAGCAGTACTTC
J: TRBJ2-7
D: .
V: TRBV2
size: .

CDR3: CASSLLMGEAGNEQFF
DNA: TGCGCCAGCAGCTTATTAATGGGAGAGGCTGGGAATGAGCAGTTCTTC
J: TRBJ2-1
D: .
V: TRBV5-1
size: .

CDR3: CASSPLGGSGSNTQYF
DNA: TGTGCCAGCAGCCCATTGGGGGGCAGCGGATCAAATACGCAGTATTTT
J: TRBJ2-3
D: .
V: TRBV7-2
size: .

CDR3: CASLKDGQGGDEQYF
DNA: TGTGCCAGCCTTAAAGACGGGCAGGGTGGCGACGAGCAGTACTTC
J: TRBJ2-7
D: .
V: TRBV3-1/TRBV3-2
size: .